A selection of T cell receptor beta chains follows, all from one sample in a study of PD-L1 blockade in urothelial cancer. Clones were sequenced by immunoSEQ multiplex PCR, and TCRdb holds only the in-frame ones, with some missing. The sample consists of around 45,000 clones, about 83% of them appearing once. This sample comprised PBMCs, obtained around atezolizumab (anti-PD-L1) treatment. The source of these receptors is a man aged 60-69 years with urothelial cancer. Each CDR3 is given with its conserved first and last residue. The D gene is left open where the match is weak. Size is stated for part of the rows, as once, few or many counts, or as a class when the clone is expanded.

TRBJ1-1,TRBV11-2,-,TRBD1,TGTGCCAGCAGCTGGGACAGGGAGTACACTGAAGCTTTCTTT,CASSWDREYTEAFF
TRBJ2-3,TRBV15,-,-,TGTGCCACCAGCAGCCGGGATACGCAGTATTTT,CATSSRDTQYF
TRBJ1-6,TRBV28,-,TRBD1,TGTGCCAGCAGTCCTTCCGACGACAGGGGGAATTCACCCCTCCACTTT,CASSPSDDRGNSPLHF
TRBJ2-7,TRBV15,-,TRBD1,TGTGCCACCAGCGAACGGGACAGCTCCTACGAGCAGTACTTC,CATSERDSSYEQYF
TRBJ1-6,TRBV7-9,-,-,TGTGCCAGCATCCGCGCAGGGGCGGTGGATAATTCACCCCTCCACTTT,CASIRAGAVDNSPLHF
TRBJ2-6,TRBV4-1,-,-,TGCGCCAGCAGCCAACTCTACCTTGGTTCCTCTGGGGCCAACGTCCTGACTTTC,CASSQLYLGSSGANVLTF
TRBJ2-1,TRBV7-3,-,TRBD2,TGTGCCAGCAGCTTATCCGGACTAGCGGGGGGAATAGGACAGTTCTTC,CASSLSGLAGGIGQFF
TRBJ1-1,TRBV20-1,-,TRBD1,TGCAGTGCTAGAGACAGGGGGCGAGCTTTCTTT,CSARDRGRAFF
TRBJ2-7,TRBV2,-,TRBD1,TGTGCCAGCAGGGGACAGGGCAGCTACGAGCAGTACTTC,CASRGQGSYEQYF
TRBJ2-1,TRBV7-2,-,TRBD2,TGTGCCAGCAGCAAACCTAGCGGGGGAACAAATGAGCAGTTCTTC,CASSKPSGGTNEQFF
TRBJ2-7,TRBV9,-,-,TGTGCCAGCCGCGGGCAGGTCTACGAGCAGTACTTC,CASRGQVYEQYF
TRBJ2-3,TRBV11-3,-,-,TGTGCCAGCAGCCCTAGCGGCACAGATACGCAGTATTTT,CASSPSGTDTQYF
TRBJ1-1,TRBV30,once,-,TGTGCCTGGAGCACGGACACGAACACTGAAGCTTTCTTT,CAWSTDTNTEAFF
TRBJ2-3,TRBV6-5,-,TRBD1,TGTGCCAGCAGTTACGGGACAGGACGCACAGATACGCAGTATTTT,CASSYGTGRTDTQYF
TRBJ1-4,TRBV5-6,-,TRBD1,TGTGCCAGCAGTTCCCTAACTACAGGGGGCTCTAATAAGGAAAAACTGTTTTTT,CASSSLTTGGSNKEKLFF
TRBJ1-5,TRBV7-2,-,-,TGTGCCAGCAGCTTAATCCCCGGGTCGGGTCAGCCCCAGCATTTT,CASSLIPGSGQPQHF
TRBJ1-2,TRBV7-2,-,TRBD1,TGTGCCAGCAGCTCCGACAGGGGGGGCTATGGCTACACCTTC,CASSSDRGGYGYTF
TRBJ2-5,TRBV21-1,once,-,TGTGCCAGCAGCAAAGATGGGACTAGCGGGGGGGAAGAGACCCAGTACTTC,CASSKDGTSGGEETQYF
TRBJ1-4,TRBV28,-,TRBD1,TGTGCCAGCAGAGGAGGGGGCGTGGGAGGAAAACTGTTTTTT,CASRGGGVGGKLFF
TRBJ1-1,TRBV19,-,TRBD1,TGTGCCAGTAGCAGGGGACAGGGGTTTATACACACTGAAGCTTTCTTT,CASSRGQGFIHTEAFF
TRBJ1-3,TRBV18,-,TRBD1,TGTGCCAGCTCTCGGGACAGGAACTCTGGAAACACCATATATTTT,CASSRDRNSGNTIYF
TRBJ2-5,TRBV6-5,-,TRBD2,TGTGCCAGCAGTAGGCCGGGGGGGACCCAGTACTTC,CASSRPGGTQYF
TRBJ1-4,TRBV5-4,-,TRBD1,TGTGCCAGCAGCGCGGCGGGGACAGAGAATGAAAAACTGTTTTTT,CASSAAGTENEKLFF
TRBJ1-3,TRBV7-2,-,-,TGTGCCAGCAGCCTCAAACAAACGTCAGGACTAAGCTCTGGAAACACCATATATTTT,CASSLKQTSGLSSGNTIYF
TRBJ1-2,TRBV6-1,-,-,TGTGCCAGCAGTGAGGGGCTTAGGTATGGCTACACCTTC,CASSEGLRYGYTF
TRBJ1-6,TRBV13,-,-,TGTGCCAGCACCGAGGGGAGGACGACCTATAATTCACCCCTCCACTTT,CASTEGRTTYNSPLHF
TRBJ2-7,TRBV27,-,-,TGTGCCAGCAGTTTGGCACGTTCGTCCGAGCAGTACTTC,CASSLARSSEQYF
TRBJ2-3,TRBV7-8,-,TRBD1,TGTGCCAGCAGCTTAGATAGGGGGCAGGCCGATACGCAGTATTTT,CASSLDRGQADTQYF
TRBJ1-2,TRBV28,-,-,TGTGCCATTAAGGTAGCCCCTAACTATGGCTACACCTTC,CAIKVAPNYGYTF
TRBJ2-1,TRBV11-3,medium-sized,-,TGTGCCAGCAGCTTACAGGGATACAATGAGCAGTTCTTC,CASSLQGYNEQFF
TRBJ2-2,TRBV5-6,once,-,TGTGCCAGCAGCTTGGGACAGGTCACCGGGGAGCTGTTTTTT,CASSLGQVTGELFF
TRBJ2-6,TRBV30,-,-,TGTGCCTGGAGTGTGGGAGGAACGGGTGGGGCCAACGTCCTGACTTTC,CAWSVGGTGGANVLTF
TRBJ2-5,TRBV4-2,-,-,TGTGCCAGCAGCCAAGGGCCCGAAGAGACCCAGTACTTC,CASSQGPEETQYF
TRBJ1-6,TRBV6-5,-,-,TGTGCCAGCAGTTACCTCCGGGGGGCCCTCCACTTT,CASSYLRGALHF
TRBJ2-5,TRBV6-6,once,-,TGTGCCAGCAGCAGTCCGGGGGGCGAGACCCAGTACTTC,CASSSPGGETQYF
TRBJ1-1,TRBV28,-,TRBD1,TGTGCCAGCAGTCCGCGGACAGGGGACACTGAAGCTTTCTTT,CASSPRTGDTEAFF
TRBJ1-1,TRBV29-1,-,TRBD1,TGCAGCGCCGGACAGGGATTGGACACTGAAGCTTTCTTT,CSAGQGLDTEAFF
TRBJ2-5,TRBV7-6,-,-,TGTGCCAGCAGCTATACAGGGCAGGAGACCCAGTACTTC,CASSYTGQETQYF
TRBJ2-2,TRBV7-2,-,-,TGTGCCAGCAGCTTTTTGTCGGCGGAAAACACCGGGGAGCTGTTTTTT,CASSFLSAENTGELFF
TRBJ2-7,TRBV2,-,TRBD1,TGTGCCAGCAGTGGGGACAGGGGAAAGTACGAGCAGTACTTC,CASSGDRGKYEQYF
TRBJ2-7,TRBV7-8,few,TRBD1,TGTGCCAGCAGCTTAGTGGGGACAGTGAACTACGAGCAGTACTTC,CASSLVGTVNYEQYF
TRBJ1-1,TRBV5-1,few,-,TGCGCCAGCAGCTTGCCGGGGGGGTACACTGAAGCTTTCTTT,CASSLPGGYTEAFF
TRBJ1-4,TRBV4-1,-,-,TGCGCCAGCAGCCCCTCGGGACTTAATGAAAAACTGTTTTTT,CASSPSGLNEKLFF
TRBJ2-5,TRBV7-9,once,TRBD1,TGTGCCAGCAGCCCGACAGGGGGAGATCGGACCCAGTACTTC,CASSPTGGDRTQYF
TRBJ2-2,TRBV6-1,-,-,TGTGCCAGCTCGCGGCAGCCGATGGGTTTAGGGGAGCTGTTTTTT,CASSRQPMGLGELFF
TRBJ1-5,TRBV7-9,-,-,TGTGCCAGCAGCCCCGGGGAGGAGGGCAATCAGCCCCAGCATTTT,CASSPGEEGNQPQHF
TRBJ2-5,TRBV9,-,TRBD2,TGTGCCAGCAGTTCGAGGCGGGAGCGGGGGGGCTGGGAGACCCAGTACTTC,CASSSRRERGGWETQYF
TRBJ2-1,TRBV25-1,-,-,TGTGCCAGCAGTGCTGATAGTGAGCAGTTCTTC,CASSADSEQFF
TRBJ2-2,TRBV10-3,-,TRBD2,TGTGCCATCAGTACAGCGGGGGCGCGGACCGGGGAGCTGTTTTTT,CAISTAGARTGELFF
TRBJ1-3,TRBV10-3,-,TRBD1,TGTGCCATCAGCGGGGACAGGGCACACTCTGGAAACACCATATATTTT,CAISGDRAHSGNTIYF
TRBJ2-1,TRBV5-1,-,-,TGCGCCAGCGGATTTAGCAACTCCTACAATGAGCAGTTCTTC,CASGFSNSYNEQFF
TRBJ2-1,TRBV5-5,-,TRBD2,TGTGCCAGCAGCCATGGGGGGGGAGCGGGGGCTTACAATGAGCAGTTCTTC,CASSHGGGAGAYNEQFF
TRBJ2-7,TRBV27,-,TRBD1,TGTGCCAGCAGGGGACAGGGGGCGGGGGAGCAGTACTTC,CASRGQGAGEQYF
TRBJ1-1,TRBV28,-,-,TGTGCCAGCAGCTACTTCGCTGAAGCTTTCTTT,CASSYFAEAFF
TRBJ1-3,TRBV7-9,-,-,TGTGCCAGCAGCTTAGGCGGGGAAGGAAACACCATATATTTT,CASSLGGEGNTIYF